The 24 T cell receptor beta chains listed next were all sequenced from one sample in a study of blood T cells in healthy people across ages. Primers used in a second PCR of about 7 to 12 cycles were a sample-barcoded 5' primer and a J-beta primer mix. One entry per CDR3 protein, called by TCRdb with MiXCR from the 5' RACE reads. The data contain approximately 830,000 distinct CDR3 sequences, approximately 59% of them singletons. Source material: blood. The origin of the receptors is a man under 40 in good health.

V gene TRBV7-3 combines with J gene TRBJ2-7; D gene unclear. V gave up 0 bases and J gave up 4 bases, with 7 bases separating them. Germline CDR1 reads SGHTA; CDR2 reads FQGTGA. The CDR3 is 13 residues long. Here the CDR3 DNA reads TGTGCCAGCAGCTTAACCAAGGAATACGAGCAGTACTTC. It encodes CASSLTKEYEQYF.

This rearrangement joins TRBV12-3 or TRBV12-4 to TRBJ2-4; no clear D gene. The DNA end is more similar to TRBJ2-5, so the J call may be wrong. This CDR3 is built from 13 residues. The CDR3 DNA is TGTGCCAGCACCACCGGAAAACTAGAGACCCAGTACTTC. It yields the protein CASTTGKLETQYF.

V gene TRBV20-1 combines with J gene TRBJ1-2, with 8 bases aligning to TRBD1. The length of the CDR3 is 14 residues. J lost 8 bases, V lost 5 bases, and 13 bases had no gene match. Germline loops: CDR1 DFQATT, CDR2 SNEGSKA (reference sequence). CDR3 protein: CSAAGGQAFLGYTF. The CDR3, as DNA: TGCAGTGCTGCGGGGGGACAGGCCTTCCTCGGCTACACCTTC.

Here the CDR3 reads CASSEASFAYEQYF. CDR3 DNA: TGCGCCAGCAGCGAAGCCTCCTTCGCCTACGAGCAGTACTTC. V usage is TRBV4-3 and J usage is TRBJ2-7, with D unresolved. The ends were cut back, 5 bases at V and 2 bases at J, with 13 bases in the middle. CDR3 length: 14 amino acids. From germline, CDR1 is LGHNA and CDR2 YSLEER.

In this sample, this clonotype turned up many times. V and J are TRBV5-1 and TRBJ2-7, with D tentatively TRBD1 or TRBD2 (5 bases each). The CDR3 runs 14 residues. Trimming took 3 bases from V and 4 from J, leaving 14 bases between them. Germline CDR1 and CDR2: SGHRS and YFSETQ. The CDR3 protein is CASSSGTGSYEQYF. DNA of the CDR3: TGCGCCAGCAGCTCCGGGACGGGGAGTTACGAGCAGTACTTC.

This clonotype has only one observation. Here the CDR3 reads CASSVVLGGADNEQFF. The CDR3 DNA is TGTGCCAGCAGCGTGGTTCTGGGGGGCGCGGATAATGAGCAGTTCTTC. V and J are TRBV5-6 and TRBJ2-1; perhaps D is TRBD1 or TRBD2 (6 bases each). Germline V gene lookup returns CDR1 SGHDT and CDR2 YYEEEE. The CDR3 extends over 16 amino acids. V was clipped by 4 bases and J by 7 bases, with 21 bases between them.

The rearrangement uses TRBV5-1 and TRBJ1-6, with D maybe TRBD1 (6 bases). Germline-derived CDR1 and CDR2 are SGHRS and YFSETQ. The length of the CDR3 is 14 residues. Trimming shortened V by 7 bases and J by 8 bases, and 16 bases separated the two germline ends. Here the CDR3 reads CASGWTESDSPLHF. CDR3 DNA sequence: TGCGCCAGCGGATGGACAGAATCGGATTCACCCCTCCACTTT.

This chain connects TRBV28 to TRBJ1-6, with a weak D call TRBD1 (6 bases). Germline CDR1 is MDHEN and CDR2 is SYDVKM. The CDR3 has 14 residues. V was trimmed by 7 bases and J by 5 bases, leaving 12 bases between them. CDR3 nucleotides: TGTGCCAGCACCGGGACAAGGAATAATTCACCCCTCCACTTT. Translated: CASTGTRNNSPLHF.

In the case of this clonotype: One end of the junction fails to match germline, which may point to a read error. The rearrangement links TRBV5-5 to TRBJ2-1; 10 bases fit TRBD2. The CDR3 is 17 residues long. The germline gives CDR1 SGHKS, CDR2 YYEKEE (reference sequence). The chain's CDR3 is CTSSLEERGGRDNEQFF. CDR3 bases: TGTACCAGCAGCTTGGAGGAGCGGGGGGGCCGGGACAATGAGCAGTTCTTC.

A few counts support this clonotype. The rearrangement links TRBV4-2 to TRBJ2-3; 9 nucleotides agree with TRBD2. CDR3 length: 17 residues. V lost 0 bases and J lost 6; bases outside the gene matches: 10. Germline V gives CDR1 LGHNA, CDR2 YNFKEQ. Here the CDR3 DNA reads TGTGCCAGCAGCCAAGATATGGTAATAGCGGGGGTGGATACGCAGTATTTT. This codes for CASSQDMVIAGVDTQYF.

The rearrangement links TRBV3-1 to TRBJ2-1, with D perhaps TRBD1 or TRBD2 (5 bases each). Germline CDR1 is LGHDT and CDR2 is YNNKEL (reference sequence). The CDR3 contains 20 residues. Between the trimmed V and J ends, which lost 6 bases and 2 bases, there was a span of 29 bases. CDR3 residues: CASSLLRDPLDEGAYNEQFF. The DNA for the CDR3 is TGTGCCAGCAGTCTCCTCCGGGACCCCTTAGACGAAGGGGCCTACAATGAGCAGTTCTTC.

J is TRBJ2-3 and V is TRBV9; the D gene is possibly TRBD2 (7 bases). The CDR3 runs 15 residues. Deletions cut 4 bases from V and 1 base from J, with 13 bases between. Germline V gene lookup returns CDR1 SGDLS and CDR2 YYNGEE. The CDR3 DNA reads as TGTGCCAGCAGCTGGGGGGGGGGCGGCACAGATACGCAGTATTTT. This sequence encodes CASSWGGGGTDTQYF.

This sequence joins TRBV10-3 and TRBJ1-5; TRBD1 agrees at 12 bases. The J call may be in error: the DNA end matches TRBJ2-3 better. The CDR3 runs 20 residues. The germline gives CDR1 ENHRY, CDR2 SYGVKD. CDR3 nucleotides: TGTGCCATCAGGGAGGGACAGGGGGCAAGCCAAGAACACCCCAATCAGCCCCAGTATTTT. Translating it yields CAIREGQGASQEHPNQPQYF.

This clonotype was detected only a few times. The V gene is TRBV7-2, the J gene TRBJ2-5; D is undetermined. The germline gives CDR1 SGHTA, CDR2 FQGNSA. There are 12 residues in the CDR3. Deletions cut 8 bases from V and 6 bases from J, with 13 bases between. CDR3 sequence reads: CASGLTSQTQYF. In DNA, the CDR3 is TGTGCCAGCGGCCTGACAAGTCAGACCCAGTACTTC.

CDR3 sequence: CASSQGPRKPFF. CDR3 nucleotide sequence: TGTGCCAGCAGCCAAGGTCCCCGGAAGCCGTTCTTC. This chain joins TRBV3-1 and TRBJ2-1; D gene uncertain. Trimming pared 1 base from V and 15 bases from J, leaving 13 bases between. Germline assignment: CDR1 LGHDT and CDR2 YNNKEL (reference sequence). The CDR3 length is 12 residues.

V and J are TRBV13 and TRBJ2-7, with a possible D match to TRBD2 (6 bases). The CDR3 has 15 residues. With 5 bases removed from V and 2 bases from J, the gap between germline ends came to 16 bases. Germline V lookup: CDR1 PRHDT, CDR2 FYEKMQ (reference sequence). The CDR3 DNA is TGTGCCAGCAGCCCCCGGGCGGGGAACCCCTACGAGCAGTACTTC. Translated: CASSPRAGNPYEQYF.

The chain employs TRBV27 and TRBJ2-7, with D possibly called TRBD1 or TRBD2 (5 bases each). The CDR3 spans 15 residues. V was shortened by 3 bases and J by 4 bases, with 16 bases between the two germline ends. Germline V gene data show CDR1 as MNHEY and CDR2 as SMNVEV (reference sequence). CDR3 sequence reads: CASSFGGPGGYEQYF. CDR3 nucleotide sequence: TGTGCCAGCAGTTTCGGCGGCCCTGGGGGATACGAGCAGTACTTC.

V usage is TRBV20-1 and J usage is TRBJ2-7, with 9 bases fitting TRBD1. The CDR3 has 13 residues. Germline CDR1 DFQATT, CDR2 SNEGSKA (reference sequence). V shed 3 bases, J shed 3 bases, and the junction held 3 bases outside the gene matches. The DNA for the CDR3 is TGCAGTGCTAGCTTGGGACAGGGCTACGAGCAGTACTTC. This sequence encodes CSASLGQGYEQYF.

The V and J genes are TRBV30 and TRBJ1-1, with 8 bases fitting TRBD1. The CDR3 runs to 15 residues. Per the germline V gene, CDR1 is GTSNPN and CDR2 is SVGIG (reference sequence). V shed 0 bases, J shed 10 bases, and the junction held 13 bases outside the gene matches. The CDR3 here is CAWSVPGQGARSAFF. In DNA, the CDR3 is TGTGCCTGGAGTGTACCCGGGCAGGGGGCGCGATCAGCTTTCTTT.

Points on this clonotype: One junction end does not reproduce the germline sequence, and a read error may be involved. The CDR3 loop reads CAGSPLSGGAYNEQFF. CDR3 bases: TGTGCCGGCAGTCCACTGAGCGGGGGGGCTTACAATGAGCAGTTCTTC. This chain uses TRBV28 with TRBJ2-1; TRBD2 aligns across 10 bases. Germline CDR1 is MDHEN and CDR2 is SYDVKM. The CDR3 extends over 16 amino acids.

In this sample, this clonotype turned up a few times. The genes are TRBV2 and TRBJ2-1, with D unclear. V shed 7 bases and J shed 5 bases, with 3 bases lying between them. The CDR3 spans 10 residues. Looked up from germline, CDR1 is SNHLY and CDR2 is FYNNEI. The CDR3 is CASTHNEQFF. Here the CDR3 DNA reads TGTGCCAGCACCCACAATGAGCAGTTCTTC.

V and J are TRBV12-3 or TRBV12-4 and TRBJ2-7; 13 nucleotides match TRBD2. Losses at the gene ends were 7 bases for V and 1 base for J; bases not matched to a gene: 7. The CDR3 contains 16 residues. CDR3 DNA: TGTGCCAGCAATGGGACTAGCGGGGCCGCATCCTACGAGCAGTACTTC. Encoded protein: CASNGTSGAASYEQYF.

The J gene is TRBJ2-1, the V gene TRBV4-3, with no clear D. The germline V gene has CDR1 LGHNA and CDR2 YSLEER. V lost 0 bases, J lost 2 bases, and 8 bases lay in between. The CDR3 totals 15 residues. CDR3 amino acids: CASSQDRRAYNEQFF. The CDR3 DNA reads as TGCGCCAGCAGCCAAGACAGGAGAGCCTACAATGAGCAGTTCTTC.

The rearrangement joins TRBV7-2 to TRBJ2-7; D is possibly TRBD2 (5 bases). Germline V gives CDR1 SGHTA, CDR2 FQGNSA. Between the trimmed V and J ends, which lost 1 base and 4 bases, there was a span of 11 bases. The length of the CDR3 is 14 residues. This CDR3 reads CASSLESRGYEQYF. The CDR3 DNA reads as TGTGCCAGCAGCTTAGAAAGTCGGGGATACGAGCAGTACTTC.